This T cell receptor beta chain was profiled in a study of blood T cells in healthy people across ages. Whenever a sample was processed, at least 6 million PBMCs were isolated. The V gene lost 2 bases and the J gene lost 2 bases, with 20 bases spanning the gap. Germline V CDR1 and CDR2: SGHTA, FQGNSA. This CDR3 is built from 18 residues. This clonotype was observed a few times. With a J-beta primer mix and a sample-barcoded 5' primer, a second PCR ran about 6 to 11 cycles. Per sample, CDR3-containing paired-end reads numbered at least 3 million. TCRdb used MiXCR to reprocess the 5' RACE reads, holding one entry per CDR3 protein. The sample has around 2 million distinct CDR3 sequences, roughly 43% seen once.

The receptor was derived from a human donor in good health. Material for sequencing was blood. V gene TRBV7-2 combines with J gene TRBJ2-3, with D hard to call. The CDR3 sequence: CASSLIVGLPHPTDTQYF. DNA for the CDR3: TGTGCCAGCAGCTTAATCGTGGGCCTTCCGCACCCCACAGATACGCAGTATTTT.